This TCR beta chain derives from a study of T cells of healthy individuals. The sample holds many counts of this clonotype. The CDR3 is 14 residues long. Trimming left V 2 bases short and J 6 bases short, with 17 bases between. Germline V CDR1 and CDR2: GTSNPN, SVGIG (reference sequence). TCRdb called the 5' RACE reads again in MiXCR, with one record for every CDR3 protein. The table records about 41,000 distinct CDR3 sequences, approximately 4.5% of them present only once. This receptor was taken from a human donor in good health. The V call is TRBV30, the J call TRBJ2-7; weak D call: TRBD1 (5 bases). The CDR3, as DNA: TGTGCCTGGAGTCCCCCTCCCTCGCAGGGCGAGCAGTACTTC. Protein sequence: CAWSPPPSQGEQYF. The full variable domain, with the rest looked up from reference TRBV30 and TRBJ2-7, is SQTIHQWPATLVQPVGSPLSLECTVEGTSNPNLYWYRQAAGRGLQLLFYSVGIGQISSEVPQNLSASRPQDRQFILSSKKLLLSDSGFYLCAWSPPPSQGEQYFGPGTRLTVT.